The entry below gives a single T cell receptor beta chain sequence along with its context. This clonotype was seen at least ten times. Its antigen is currently not known. No base-level quality is on record; no much larger clone is a single base apart. The sample comes from a study of identical twins (dated by TCRdb to 2016 to 2017). Turning to the overall study: The study deep-sequenced TCR alpha and beta repertoires from monozygotic twins, unrelated adults of various ages and cord blood to test whether fetal clonotypes persist. Replicate twin experiments were performed at different times using different library preparation protocols to rule out contamination.

The study at large found these results: Zero-insertion analyses could be partly confounded by invariant T cells such as MAIT and iNKT, though diverse VJ usage argued against such confounding for most clonotypes. Compared with coincidental sharing between unrelated individuals, out-of-frame TCR alpha sequences shared between twins had an excess of sequences with low generation probability. A weaker excess of twin sharing was found in beta out-of-frame sequences because the signal-to-noise ratio was lowered by fewer shared sequences. Because the same donors could not be followed over many years, the conclusions relied on cross-sectional statistical analysis. Out-of-frame TCR alpha sharing in monozygotic twins was systematically underestimated by recombination models, whereas sharing between unrelated individuals was in agreement with the recombination models. Fewer insertions were carried by abundant cord blood beta clonotypes; a weaker similar trend was observed in young adult naive repertoires, while no such trend was observed in memory repertoires.

Only healthy Caucasian donors were included. Three pairs of female monozygotic twins, all aged about 18 to 29 years, made up the twin cohort. CD4+ and CD8+ T cell populations were isolated with positive isolation kits from Invitrogen. The method was 5' RACE. Data came from an Illumina HiSeq 2000. Template switching introduced a universal primer binding site; the final cDNA contained a unique molecular identifier, enabling accurate counting of TCR cDNA molecules. First-strand cDNA for TCR alpha and beta chains was synthesized from specific primers in the conserved constant-segment region. To control for contamination, every cDNA library carried two barcodes: a SMART-Mk sample barcode plus Illumina barcodes. TruSeq adapter sequences and Illumina sample barcodes were added in two successive PCR steps. TCR alpha and beta cDNA libraries were sequenced on the Illumina HiSeq platform with custom primers. In the original analysis: Raw reads were processed with MiGEC to extract unique molecular identifiers, and MiXCR was used to determine CDR3 positions. For each individual, recombination models were inferred using an EM algorithm with the repgenHMM and IGoR tools. Shared clonotypes were analyzed with the tcR package in R, and sharing was normalized by the product of cloneset sizes. To study raw recombination without the effects of thymic and clonal selection, out-of-frame nonproductive sequences were analyzed. TCRdb reran the public reads through fastp at Q25 and MiXCR, keeping productive beta chains. Every distinct CDR3 protein forms one entry, paired with its most common genes and DNA. These V and J calls originate from TCRdb's pipeline instead of the authors' own analysis. For this sample there are 450,000 or so distinct CDR3 sequences; approximately 15% appear just once. The ten largest clones take up approximately 0.98% of the sample.

V ends up 5 bases short and J 5 bases short, with an unmatched junction base count of 8. From the cysteine up to the phenylalanine, the CDR3 has a length of 14 residues. The DNA shown is the 42-base CDR3, in frame from base 1. This same sample was also taken into another study, of yellow fever vaccine responses in identical twins. As the second paper documents: According to the authors, the vaccine-induced T cell response in identical twins seemed to be partly convergent and partly specific to each individual. The study precisely tracked vaccine-responding T cell clones in identical twins.

The sample taken for sequencing was CD4+ T cells sorted from blood. The receptor chain draws on TRBV12-3 or TRBV12-4 and TRBJ2-5; 7 nucleotides in the junction match TRBD1. The TCR originated in a woman between 18 and 30 years old in good health. The sequenced DNA is TGTGCCAGCAGTCGACAGGGTGGTATTGAGACCCAGTACTTC. The encoded protein is CASSRQGGIETQYF.